The entry that follows covers one T cell receptor beta chain sequence. Antigen specificity is unknown. The germline V gene encodes CDR1 KGHSH and CDR2 LQKENI. This CDR3 region has 12 residues. The data are from a study of CXCR3-negative and CXCR3-positive naive CD8 T cells. TRB cDNA libraries were made by UMI-labeled 5' RACE. TCRdb re-called the 5' RACE reads and catalogs CDR3 proteins one per entry, DNA excluded. In total, the table holds over 55,000 distinct CDR3 sequences. Broader study findings: Memory cells showed distinct TRBV-TRBJ patterns, while the two naive subsets matched. Partial loss of CXCR3 expression followed cryopreservation; most assays used fresh PBMCs. Both of the naive subsets showed about the same high diversity, but memory CD8+ cells had much less.

V usage is TRBV18 and J usage is TRBJ2-5; TCRdb outputs TRBD1, but without DNA this stays unchecked. The clonotype comes from a human donor in good health. Some clones in this sample may be carry-over from other donors' samples. The material sequenced was memory CD8+ T cells from blood. CDR3 in amino acids: CASSPAGETQYF.